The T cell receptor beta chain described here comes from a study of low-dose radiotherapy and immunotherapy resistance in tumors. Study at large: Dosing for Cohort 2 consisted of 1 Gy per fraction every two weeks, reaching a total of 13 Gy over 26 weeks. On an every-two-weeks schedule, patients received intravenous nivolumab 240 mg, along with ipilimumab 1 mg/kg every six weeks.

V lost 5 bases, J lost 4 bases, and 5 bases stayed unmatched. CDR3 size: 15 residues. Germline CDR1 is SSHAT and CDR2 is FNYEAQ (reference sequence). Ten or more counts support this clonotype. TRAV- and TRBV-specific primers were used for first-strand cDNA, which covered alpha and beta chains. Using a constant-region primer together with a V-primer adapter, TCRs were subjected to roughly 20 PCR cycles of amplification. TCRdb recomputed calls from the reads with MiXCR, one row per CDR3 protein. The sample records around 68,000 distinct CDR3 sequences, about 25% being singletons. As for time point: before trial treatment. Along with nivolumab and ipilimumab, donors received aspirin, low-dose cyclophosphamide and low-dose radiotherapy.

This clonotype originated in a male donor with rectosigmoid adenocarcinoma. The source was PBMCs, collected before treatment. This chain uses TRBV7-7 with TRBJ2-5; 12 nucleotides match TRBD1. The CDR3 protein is CASSRGQGAGETQYF. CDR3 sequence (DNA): TGTGCCAGCAGCAGGGGACAGGGGGCTGGAGAGACCCAGTACTTC.